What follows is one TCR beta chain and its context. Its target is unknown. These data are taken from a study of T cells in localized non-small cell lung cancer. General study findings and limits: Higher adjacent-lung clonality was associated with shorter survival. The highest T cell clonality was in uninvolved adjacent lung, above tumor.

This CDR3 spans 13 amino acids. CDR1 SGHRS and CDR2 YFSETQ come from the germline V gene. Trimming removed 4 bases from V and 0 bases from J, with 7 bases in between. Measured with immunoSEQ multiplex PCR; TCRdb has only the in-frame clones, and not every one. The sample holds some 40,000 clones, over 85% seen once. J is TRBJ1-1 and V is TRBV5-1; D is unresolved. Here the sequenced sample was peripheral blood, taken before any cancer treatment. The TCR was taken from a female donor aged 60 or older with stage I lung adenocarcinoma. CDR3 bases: TGCGCCAGCAGCCCACGGTTGAACACTGAAGCTTTCTTT. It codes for CASSPRLNTEAFF.